One sample yielded the 28 T cell receptor beta chains listed below, sequenced in a study of cytomegalovirus exposure and HLA in healthy donors. This table comes from immunoSEQ multiplex PCR, and its TCRdb copy is limited to in-frame clones, with some not included. The sample shows fewer than 100,000 clones, more than 75% of them seen only once. The sequenced sample consisted of PBMCs. The receptors come from a young man in good health and CMV-seronegative.

This clone was seen more than once but under ten times. The V call is TRBV12-2, the J call TRBJ2-7; the tabulated D call, TRBD2, remains unverified against the DNA. TRBV12-2 is shown as a pseudogene. The CDR3 has 13 residues. CDR3 DNA: TGTGCAAGTCGTGGCGGGGCGGGAAGGGAGCAGTACTTC. It yields the protein CASRGGAGREQYF.

This clone was observed once. This chain joins TRBV7-9 and TRBJ1-1, with D unclear. Germline V lookup: CDR1 SEHNR, CDR2 FQNEAQ (reference sequence). The CDR3 totals 13 residues. V was clipped by 1 base and J by 10 bases, with 13 bases between them. CDR3 in amino acids: CASSLDGAMAAFF. For the CDR3, the DNA is TGTGCCAGCAGCTTAGACGGAGCTATGGCAGCTTTCTTT.

The chain employs TRBV5-1 and TRBJ2-7; tentatively, D is TRBD1 (6 bases). This CDR3 is built from 14 residues. V was pared by 2 bases and J by 3 bases, with 12 bases between. CDR1 and CDR2 from the germline V gene are SGHRS and YFSETQ. Here the CDR3 reads CASSLEQGIYEQYF. The CDR3 DNA is TGCGCCAGCAGCTTAGAACAGGGAATCTACGAGCAGTACTTC. Supplemented by reference TRBV5-1 and TRBJ2-7, the full variable domain reads KAGVTQTPRYLIKTRGQQVTLSCSPISGHRSVSWYQQTPGQGLQFLFEYFSETQRNKGNFPGRFSGRQFSNSRSEMNVSTLELGDSALYLCASSLEQGIYEQYFGPGTRLTVT.

This chain uses TRBV5-1 with TRBJ1-5; no reliable D call. Trimming stripped 0 bases from V and 6 bases from J, with 13 bases between. The CDR3 is 15 amino acids. Germline CDR1 reads SGHRS; CDR2 reads YFSETQ. CDR3 sequence: CASSLDSGSGQPQHF. For the CDR3, the DNA is TGCGCCAGCAGCTTGGATTCCGGTTCTGGTCAGCCCCAGCATTTT.

The chain recombines TRBV9 with TRBJ2-7, with TRBD1 matching over 12 bases. With 3 bases clipped from V and 6 bases from J, the junction kept 19 bases outside the gene matches. Germline V lookup: CDR1 SGDLS, CDR2 YYNGEE. This CDR3 region has 19 residues. This CDR3 is CASSARDRGRTAGSSEQYF. DNA of the CDR3: TGTGCCAGCAGCGCAAGGGACAGGGGGCGCACAGCGGGATCGAGCGAGCAGTACTTC.

This rearrangement joins TRBV6-6 to TRBJ1-5, with unresolved D. The CDR3 runs to 15 residues. Trimming stripped 11 bases from V and 1 base from J, with 18 bases between. CDR1 and CDR2 from the germline V gene are MNHNY and SVGAGI (reference sequence). The CDR3 protein is CASTAGSLSNQPQHF. CDR3 nucleotide sequence: TGTGCCTCTACGGCGGGGTCCCTCAGCAATCAGCCCCAGCATTTT.

This chain joins TRBV6-5 and TRBJ2-1, with TRBD2 matching 11 bases. Looked up from germline, CDR1 is MNHEY and CDR2 is SVGAGI. Losses at the gene ends were 8 bases for V and 7 bases for J; bases not matched to a gene: 4. The CDR3 totals 13 residues. CDR3 protein: CASGLAGGNEQFF. CDR3 DNA sequence: TGTGCCAGCGGGCTAGCGGGGGGAAATGAGCAGTTCTTC.

This clone appeared a single time. The chain carries TRBV28 and TRBJ1-1; D ambiguous. Between the trimmed V and J ends, which lost 3 bases and 11 bases, there was a span of 13 bases. The CDR3 spans 12 residues. Germline CDR1 MDHEN, CDR2 SYDVKM. The CDR3: CASSFPWRLAFF. The CDR3 region has the DNA TGTGCCAGCAGTTTTCCGTGGCGGTTGGCTTTCTTT.

The chain has TRBV4-1 and TRBJ2-1; weak D call: TRBD1 (5 bases). The V end lost 3 bases, the J end lost 3 bases, and 21 bases lay between the germline ends. This CDR3 has 18 amino acids. Germline lookup yields CDR1 MGHRA and CDR2 YSYEKL. This CDR3 is CASSQDPGPSANYNEQFF. Here the CDR3 DNA reads TGCGCCAGCAGCCAGGATCCAGGGCCCTCAGCGAACTACAATGAGCAGTTCTTC.

The chain joins TRBV9 to TRBJ1-5; no clear D. The germline CDR1 and CDR2 sequences are SGDLS and YYNGEE. Trimming pared 2 bases from V and 0 bases from J, leaving 9 bases between. This CDR3 region has 15 residues. CDR3 sequence (DNA): TGTGCCAGCAGCGTTGGGCAAAATAGCAATCAGCCCCAGCATTTT. Protein product: CASSVGQNSNQPQHF.

The gene calls are TRBV19 and TRBJ2-2; TRBD1 agrees at 7 bases. The CDR3 runs 16 residues. V gave up 3 bases and J gave up 4 bases; unmatched junction bases: 8. CDR1 LNHDA and CDR2 SQIVND come from the germline V gene (reference sequence). The CDR3, as DNA: TGTGCCAGTAGTATGCCTTCGGGACAGCTCACCGGGGAGCTGTTTTTT. Translating gives CASSMPSGQLTGELFF.

The gene calls are TRBV27 and TRBJ1-5; 7 positions agree with TRBD1. The CDR3 has 13 residues. Looked up from germline, CDR1 is MNHEY and CDR2 is SMNVEV (reference sequence). The J segment lost 5 bases and the V segment lost 5 bases, leaving 3 bases of the junction unmatched. CDR3 nucleotides: TGTGCCAGCAGTCACAGGGGCGATCAGCCCCAGCATTTT. Translating it yields CASSHRGDQPQHF.

The chain uses TRBV19 and TRBJ1-5; 11 nucleotides match TRBD1. Trimming cost V 7 bases and J 4 bases; bases outside gene matches: 9. The CDR3 loop spans 16 amino acids. Germline V CDR1 and CDR2: LNHDA, SQIVND (reference sequence). The CDR3 nucleotides read TGTGCCAGTACCCTAGGGACAGGGGGACCTAATCAGCCCCAGCATTTT. Translation gives CASTLGTGGPNQPQHF.

The V and J genes are TRBV5-4 and TRBJ1-1; 7 bases map to TRBD1. The CDR3 sequence is 14 residues long. Losses at the gene ends were 4 bases for V and 1 base for J; bases not matched to a gene: 4. Germline CDR1 SGHNT, CDR2 YYREEE (reference sequence). Here the CDR3 DNA reads TGTGCCAGCAGCAATGACAGGGCGAACACTGAAGCTTTCTTT. This sequence encodes CASSNDRANTEAFF.

This clone was recorded once. This chain joins TRBV27 and TRBJ1-2; D not certain. CDR1 and CDR2 (germline): MNHEY, SMNVEV (reference sequence). This CDR3 has 15 residues. Deletions cut 4 bases from V and 5 bases from J, with 17 bases between. DNA for the CDR3: TGTGCCAGCAGTTCGTCGCCCACACTATTTTATGGCTACACCTTC. Residues: CASSSSPTLFYGYTF.

The chain joins TRBV5-6 to TRBJ2-3; TRBD2 matches 9 bases. Germline loops: CDR1 SGHDT, CDR2 YYEEEE. There are 15 residues in the CDR3. The trim removed 3 bases at V and 1 base at J, leaving 3 bases unmatched. CDR3: CASSSRTSGTDTQYF. The DNA of the CDR3 is TGTGCCAGCAGCTCTAGGACTAGCGGCACAGATACGCAGTATTTT.

This chain connects TRBV7-6 to TRBJ2-7; 10 positions agree with TRBD2. Per germline, CDR1 SGHVS and CDR2 FNYEAQ. The CDR3 contains 14 residues. The V segment lost 4 bases and the J segment 5 bases; nucleotides outside the gene matches: 5. In DNA, the CDR3 is TGTGCCAGCAGCTCTAGCGGGAGTCCCCACGAGCAGTACTTC. This gives the protein CASSSSGSPHEQYF.

This clone was observed a single time. V and J are TRBV6-5 and TRBJ1-4; a weak D match, TRBD1 (6 bases). The CDR3 length is 13 residues. The germline V gene has CDR1 MNHEY and CDR2 SVGAGI. V was cut by 6 bases and J by 7 bases, with 12 bases left in between. The CDR3 protein is CASSQGLVEKLFF. DNA of the CDR3: TGTGCCAGCAGCCAGGGGCTTGTTGAAAAACTGTTTTTT.

The chain recombines TRBV9 with TRBJ1-6; TRBD1 aligns across 8 bases. The CDR3 is 15 amino acids. V was pared by 4 bases and J by 8 bases, with 8 bases of the junction left unmatched. CDR1 and CDR2 (germline): SGDLS, YYNGEE. CDR3 amino acids: CASSTRQGKDSPLHF. The CDR3 DNA is TGTGCCAGCAGCACCCGACAGGGGAAGGATTCACCCCTCCACTTT.

The chain uses TRBV29-1 and TRBJ1-1; 9 bases line up with TRBD1. From germline, CDR1 is SQVTM and CDR2 ANQGSEA. The CDR3 length is 14 residues. Trimming at V came to 4 bases and at J to 1 base, leaving 4 bases not matched to a gene. CDR3 protein: CSVARTGANTEAFF. For the CDR3, the DNA is TGCAGCGTTGCCCGGACAGGGGCGAACACTGAAGCTTTCTTT.

The chain uses TRBV5-1 and TRBJ2-7, with D possibly TRBD2 on 5 matching bases. CDR3 length: 15 residues. Germline V gene sequence: CDR1 SGHRS, CDR2 YFSETQ. Trimming removed 0 bases from V and 2 bases from J, with 12 bases in between. CDR3 sequence (DNA): TGCGCCAGCAGCTTGGACGGTGGGAGTACCTACGAGCAGTACTTC. Translation gives CASSLDGGSTYEQYF.

The chain has TRBV10-3 and TRBJ1-3; D gene unclear. The CDR3 length is 14 residues. The germline gives CDR1 ENHRY, CDR2 SYGVKD. Trimming shortened V by 0 bases and J by 0 bases, and 3 bases separated the two germline ends. CDR3 bases: TGTGCCATCAGTGAGTCGGCCTCTGGAAACACCATATATTTT. It encodes CAISESASGNTIYF.

V is TRBV5-1 and J is TRBJ2-1; D not resolved. V dropped 0 bases and J dropped 2 bases, with 9 bases sitting between them. There are 15 residues in the CDR3. Germline V gene sequence: CDR1 SGHRS, CDR2 YFSETQ. CDR3 amino acids: CASSLGTQTYNEQFF. In DNA form, the CDR3 reads TGCGCCAGCAGCTTGGGTACGCAGACCTACAATGAGCAGTTCTTC. The whole variable domain, remainder taken from reference TRBV5-1 and TRBJ2-1, is KAGVTQTPRYLIKTRGQQVTLSCSPISGHRSVSWYQQTPGQGLQFLFEYFSETQRNKGNFPGRFSGRQFSNSRSEMNVSTLELGDSALYLCASSLGTQTYNEQFFGPGTRLTVL.

The chain links TRBV28 to TRBJ1-3; 11 nucleotides agree with TRBD1. This CDR3 is built from 20 residues. Germline-derived CDR1 and CDR2 are MDHEN and SYDVKM. Trimming cost V 5 bases and J 0 bases; bases outside gene matches: 15. The CDR3 region is CASSPSVGTGGTLSGNTIYF. The CDR3 nucleotides read TGTGCCAGCAGTCCCTCAGTTGGGACAGGGGGTACACTCTCTGGAAACACCATATATTTT.

CDR3 region: CAISKGGREVDIQYF. DNA for the CDR3: TGTGCCATCAGCAAGGGTGGGCGGGAAGTTGACATTCAGTACTTC. The rearrangement links TRBV10-3 to TRBJ2-4, with D possibly being TRBD2 (6 bases). The CDR3 consists of 15 residues. Germline CDR1 reads ENHRY; CDR2 reads SYGVKD. V was pared by 6 bases and J by 8 bases, with 20 bases between.

The chain recombines TRBV7-8 with TRBJ2-1; no firm D call. This CDR3 spans 13 amino acids. In germline, CDR1 is SGHVS, CDR2 FQNEAQ. V lost 0 bases and J 6 bases, leaving 6 bases between the germline ends. The CDR3 reads CASSLATFNEQFF. The CDR3 DNA is TGTGCCAGCAGCTTAGCCACTTTCAATGAGCAGTTCTTC.

The chain has TRBV9 and TRBJ1-1; a possible D gene is TRBD1 (6 bases). With 2 bases removed from V and 4 bases from J, the gap between germline ends came to 15 bases. Germline V gives CDR1 SGDLS, CDR2 YYNGEE. This CDR3 is 15 amino acids long. The CDR3, as DNA: TGTGCCAGCAGCGTCCGGGACACCAGGGGCACTGAAGCTTTCTTT. This codes for CASSVRDTRGTEAFF.

This clone was picked up one time. V gene TRBV6-4 combines with J gene TRBJ1-2; D is unresolved. Germline assignment: CDR1 MRHNA and CDR2 SNTAGT. The V end lost 0 bases, the J end lost 4 bases, and 9 bases lay between the germline ends. The CDR3 length is 14 residues. In DNA form, the CDR3 reads TGTGCCAGCAGTGACTCAGGAGACGCCTATGGCTACACCTTC. Encoded protein: CASSDSGDAYGYTF.